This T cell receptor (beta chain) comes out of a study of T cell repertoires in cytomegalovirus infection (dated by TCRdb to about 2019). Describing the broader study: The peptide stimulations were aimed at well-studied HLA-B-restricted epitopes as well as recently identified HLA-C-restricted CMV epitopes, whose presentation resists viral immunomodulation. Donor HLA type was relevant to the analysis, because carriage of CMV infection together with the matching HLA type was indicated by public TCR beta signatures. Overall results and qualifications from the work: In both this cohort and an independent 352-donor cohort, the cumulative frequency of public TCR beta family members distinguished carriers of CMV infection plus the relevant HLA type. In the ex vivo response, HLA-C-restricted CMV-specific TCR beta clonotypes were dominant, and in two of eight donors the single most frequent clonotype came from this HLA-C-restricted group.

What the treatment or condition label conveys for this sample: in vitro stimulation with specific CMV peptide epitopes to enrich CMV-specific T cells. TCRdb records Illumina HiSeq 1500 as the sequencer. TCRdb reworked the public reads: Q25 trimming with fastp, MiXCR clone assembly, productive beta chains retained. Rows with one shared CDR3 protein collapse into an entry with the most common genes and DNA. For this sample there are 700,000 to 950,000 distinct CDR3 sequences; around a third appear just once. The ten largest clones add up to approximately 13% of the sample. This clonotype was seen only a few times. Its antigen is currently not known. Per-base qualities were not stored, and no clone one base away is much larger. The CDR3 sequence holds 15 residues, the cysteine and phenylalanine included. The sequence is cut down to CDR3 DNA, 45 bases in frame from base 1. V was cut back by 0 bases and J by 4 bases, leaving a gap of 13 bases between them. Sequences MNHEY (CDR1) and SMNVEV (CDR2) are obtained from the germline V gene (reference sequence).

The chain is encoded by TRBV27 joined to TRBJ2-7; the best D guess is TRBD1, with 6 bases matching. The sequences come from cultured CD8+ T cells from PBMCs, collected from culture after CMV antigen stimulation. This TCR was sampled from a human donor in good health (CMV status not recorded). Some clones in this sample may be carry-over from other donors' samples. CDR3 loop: CASSLSPGHLYEQYF. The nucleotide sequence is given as TGTGCCAGCAGTTTATCTCCGGGACACCTTTACGAGCAGTACTTC.